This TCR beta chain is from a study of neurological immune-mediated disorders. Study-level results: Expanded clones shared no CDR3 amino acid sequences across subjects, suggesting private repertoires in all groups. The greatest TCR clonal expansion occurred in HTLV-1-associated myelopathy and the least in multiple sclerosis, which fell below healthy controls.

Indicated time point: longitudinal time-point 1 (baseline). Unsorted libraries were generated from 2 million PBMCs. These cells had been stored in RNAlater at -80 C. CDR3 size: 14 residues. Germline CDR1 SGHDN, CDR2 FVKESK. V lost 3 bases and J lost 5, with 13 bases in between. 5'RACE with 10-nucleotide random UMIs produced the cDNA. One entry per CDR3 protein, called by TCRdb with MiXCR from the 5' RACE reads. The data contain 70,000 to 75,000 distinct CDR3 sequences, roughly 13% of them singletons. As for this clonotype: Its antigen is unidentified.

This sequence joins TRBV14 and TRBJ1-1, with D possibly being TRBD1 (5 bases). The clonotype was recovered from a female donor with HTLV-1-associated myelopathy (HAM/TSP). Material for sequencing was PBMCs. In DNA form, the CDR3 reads TGTGCCAGCAGCCAGGTAGAGGGGTTGACTGAAGCTTTCTTT. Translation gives CASSQVEGLTEAFF. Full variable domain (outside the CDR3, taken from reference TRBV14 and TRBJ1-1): EAGVTQFPSHSVIEKGQTVTLRCDPISGHDNLYWYRRVMGKEIKFLLHFVKESKQDESGMPNNRFLAERTGGTYSTLKVQPAELEDSGVYFCASSQVEGLTEAFFGQGTRLTVV.